The rows below give T cell receptor beta chains drawn from one sample of a study of cytomegalovirus exposure and HLA in healthy donors. Profiled with immunoSEQ multiplex PCR; TCRdb holds only in-frame clones, not every one. The sample records around 99,000 clones, roughly 76% being singletons. Sequencing was carried out using PBMCs. These receptors all stem from a man between 18 and 35 years old in good health and CMV-seronegative. The CDR3 runs from the conserved cysteine through the conserved F or W. D genes are given only for firm matches. The listing skips clone size in some rows; elsewhere it reads once, few, many or a size class.

j_call,clone_size,v_call,d_call,cdr3_nt,cdr3_aa
TRBJ1-1,-,TRBV6-1,-,TGTGCCAGCAGACGACAGTTGATGAACACTGAAGCTTTCTTT,CASRRQLMNTEAFF
TRBJ2-1,-,TRBV6-4,TRBD2,TGTGCCAGCAGTGACGGAAGCGGGGGATACAATGAGCAGTTCTTC,CASSDGSGGYNEQFF
TRBJ2-7,-,TRBV27,-,TGTGCCAGCACAGGCCCCTCCCTCGAGCAGTACTTC,CASTGPSLEQYF
TRBJ2-7,-,TRBV2,-,TGTGCCAGCAGTCCAGAGTACTTC,CASSPEYF
TRBJ1-2,few,TRBV10-3,-,TGTGCCATCAGTGAGTCAACCACAGGGAACTATGGCTACACCTTC,CAISESTTGNYGYTF
TRBJ2-1,-,TRBV10-3,TRBD1,TGTGCCATCAGTGAGCCTAGGACAGGGGAAAACAATGAGCAGTTCTTC,CAISEPRTGENNEQFF
TRBJ2-1,few,TRBV5-1,TRBD1,TGCGCCAGCAGCTCCCCGGGACAGGGACCCAATGAGCAGTTCTTC,CASSSPGQGPNEQFF
TRBJ1-4,-,TRBV4-3,TRBD1,TGCGCCAGCAGCCCCGAGACAGGGCATGAAAAACTGTTTTTT,CASSPETGHEKLFF
TRBJ2-1,-,TRBV19,TRBD2,TGTGCCACCGCCATAGCGGGGGGGCACAATGAGCAGTTCTTC,CATAIAGGHNEQFF
TRBJ1-1,few,TRBV5-4,TRBD1,TGTGCCAGCAGCTCGGACAGGGGGCTGAACACTGAAGCTTTCTTT,CASSSDRGLNTEAFF
TRBJ2-2,once,TRBV28,-,TGTGCAAGTTACAGGAACACCGGGGAGCTGTTTTTT,CASYRNTGELFF
TRBJ2-7,-,TRBV7-2,TRBD2,TGTGCCAGCCTCCGGAGCGGGGGTTACTACGAGCAGTACTTC,CASLRSGGYYEQYF
TRBJ2-1,-,TRBV4-3,-,TGCGCCAGCAGCCTGGCGAGGTCGGCCAATGAGCAGTTCTTC,CASSLARSANEQFF
TRBJ2-3,-,TRBV27,-,TGTGCCAGCAGTGGCTGGAGCACAGATACGCAGTATTTT,CASSGWSTDTQYF
TRBJ1-1,-,TRBV6-5,-,TGTGCCAGCAGGGTGACAGCAGTGAACACTGAAGCTTTCTTT,CASRVTAVNTEAFF
TRBJ2-3,-,TRBV19,TRBD2,TGTGCCAGTAGTGTGGCGGGGGGTCGGGATACGCAGTATTTT,CASSVAGGRDTQYF
TRBJ2-5,-,TRBV25-1,-,TGTGCCAGCACCTCAATGGGGGGAAGTTGGGCAGAGACCCAGTACTTC,CASTSMGGSWAETQYF
TRBJ2-7,many,TRBV19,TRBD1,TGTGCCAGTAGTGCCCAGTGGACAGGGTACGAGCAGTACTTC,CASSAQWTGYEQYF
TRBJ2-7,once,TRBV4-1,TRBD1,TGCGCCAGCAGCCAGACAACAGGGGGACCCTACGAGCAGTACTTC,CASSQTTGGPYEQYF
TRBJ2-3,-,TRBV29-1,-,TGCAGCGTCCCACTGGGGGGGCCCACAGATACGCAGTATTTT,CSVPLGGPTDTQYF
TRBJ1-6,few,TRBV6-1,-,TGTGCCACCGTTAGCCGAGAGGATTCACCCCTCCACTTT,CATVSREDSPLHF
TRBJ2-7,few,TRBV4-1,-,TGCGCCAGCAGCCAAGATTCTTGGACAGTCTACGAGCAGTACTTC,CASSQDSWTVYEQYF
TRBJ2-4,-,TRBV4-1,-,TGCGCCAGCAGCCAAGATGTCGGGTGGATTCAGTACTTC,CASSQDVGWIQYF
TRBJ1-4,few,TRBV7-9,TRBD1,TGTGCCAGCAGCTCCAGGGGGCGCGGTGAAAAACTGTTTTTT,CASSSRGRGEKLFF
TRBJ2-5,-,TRBV7-3,TRBD2,TGTGCCAGCAGCTTAGCGGGGGGCAGCCAGACCCAGTACTTC,CASSLAGGSQTQYF
TRBJ2-5,-,TRBV19,-,TGTGCCAGTAGTGTACTCGGTTGGGCAGGGGAAGAGACCCAGTACTTC,CASSVLGWAGEETQYF
TRBJ1-5,few,TRBV5-6,TRBD1,TGTGCCAGCAGCTTGGGGAACTGGGACAGGAAACACTTT,CASSLGNWDRKHF
TRBJ2-1,-,TRBV2,-,TGTGCCAGCAGGGCCAAGGGGCGTGGCCCCTACAATAAGCAGTTCTTC,CASRAKGRGPYNKQFF
TRBJ2-7,-,TRBV4-3,TRBD1,TGCGCCAGCAGCCGGGGACAGGGACGTTACGAGCAGTACTTC,CASSRGQGRYEQYF
TRBJ2-5,once,TRBV29-1,-,TGCAGTCAGTGGGGCCCACAAGAGACCCAGTACTTC,CSQWGPQETQYF
TRBJ2-3,once,TRBV6-1,TRBD2,TGTGCCAGCGAATCAGCGGGGTTACATACAGATACGCAGTATTTT,CASESAGLHTDTQYF
TRBJ1-4,-,TRBV11-2,-,TGTGCCAGCAGCTTGAGAGGGGGTAGGGAAAAACTGTTTTTT,CASSLRGGREKLFF
TRBJ2-5,-,TRBV29-1,TRBD1,TGCAGCGTTGAGACCGGGACAGGGTATGAGCAGTACTTC,CSVETGTGYEQYF
TRBJ1-1,few,TRBV7-8,-,TGTGCCAGCAGCTTAGGGGCGCAGACCGCTTTCTTT,CASSLGAQTAFF
TRBJ1-1,-,TRBV12-5,TRBD1,TGTGCTAGTGGTGACGACAGGGGGTGGGCTTTCTTT,CASGDDRGWAFF
TRBJ1-4,-,TRBV7-9,TRBD1,TGTGCCAGCAGCCCTACCCTCGGGGACAGGGGTGCAACTAATGAAAAACTGTTTTTT,CASSPTLGDRGATNEKLFF
TRBJ1-5,-,TRBV2,-,TGTGCCAGCAGGCCCAGTCGGGGTAGCAATCAGCCCCAGCATTTT,CASRPSRGSNQPQHF
TRBJ2-1,-,TRBV9,TRBD2,TGTGCCAGCAGCCCACCGGGACTAGGCAATCCCAATGAGCAGTTCTTC,CASSPPGLGNPNEQFF
TRBJ2-7,-,TRBV5-1,-,TGCGCCAGCAGCCAGGAAGGGGGACGCTACGAGCAGTACTTC,CASSQEGGRYEQYF
TRBJ2-7,few,TRBV2,TRBD1,TGTGCCAGCAAAAGGGACAGGGCCTACGAGCAGTACTTC,CASKRDRAYEQYF
TRBJ2-5,-,TRBV7-9,TRBD2,TGTGCCAGCAGCTTAACCGCGGCGGGGGGCCAGGGAACATACTTC,CASSLTAAGGQGTYF
TRBJ2-1,-,TRBV27,TRBD2,TGTGCCAGCAGTTGGGACGGGGGGGCCTCCTACAATGAGCAGTTCTTC,CASSWDGGASYNEQFF
TRBJ2-7,-,TRBV27,-,TGTGCCAGCAGTTCGCGGCCGAGCTCCTACGAGCAGTACTTC,CASSSRPSSYEQYF
TRBJ2-2,-,TRBV5-1,TRBD1,TGCGCCAGCAGCCCGACAGGGGCGAACACCGGGGAGCTGTTTTTT,CASSPTGANTGELFF
TRBJ1-6,-,TRBV5-6,-,TGTGCCAGCAGCCCACGGGGGGCCCCCTTTGATTCACCCCTCCACTTT,CASSPRGAPFDSPLHF